The entry that follows covers one T cell receptor (beta chain) sequence. There is no known antigen for this receptor. The record has no base qualities; no much larger clone is one base away. As encoded in the germline V gene, CDR1 is MGHRA while CDR2 is YSYEKL. V lost 2 bases and J lost 4 bases; the stretch between them is 11 bases long. Reading from cysteine to phenylalanine, the CDR3 counts 14 amino acids. The only DNA kept is the CDR3, 42 bases in frame from the first base. This specimen belongs to a study of T-cell reconstitution after alpha-beta-depleted transplantation in children (dated by TCRdb to 2016 to 2017). A note on the overall study: Using TCR repertoire profiling, the study followed T-cell immune reconstitution in a quantitative way in children after TCRalphabeta/CD19-depleted allogeneic hematopoietic cell transplantation.

Beyond this particular receptor, the publication reports: About two months after transplant, the apparently early recovery of alphabetaT-cell counts reportedly depended on just several hundred clones that had expanded rapidly and came from non-depleted graft cells. In some patients, high TCRbeta diversity at day 60 was attributed to recipient T cells and intrathymic progenitors that had survived conditioning. Over subsequent months, a decline in hyperexpanded clone frequencies was noted, and after one year, T-cell counts and TCRbeta diversity were mostly ascribed to newly produced T cells.

The treatment or condition label, read with the paper, signifies: allogeneic hematopoietic cell transplantation with graft depleted of TCRalphabeta T cells and CD19 B cells. The children who served as transplant recipients had been given grafts of TCRalphabeta/CD19-depleted allogeneic hematopoietic cells. The protocol used for the library was PCR. Sequencing took place on an Illumina HiSeq 2500. Molecular barcoding was employed in the preparation of TCR libraries, with unique molecular identifiers being used to normalize TCRbeta repertoire quantification. TCRdb handled the public reads itself, with Q25 trimming in fastp and clone calling in MiXCR, and kept productive beta chains. Each record represents a unique CDR3 protein, reported with the most common genes and DNA among its rows. This sample is represented by about 250,000 distinct CDR3 sequences; more than 20% of them were singletons. The ten largest account for about 4.8% of the sample.

The clonotype comes from a female patient aged 2-15 years who had a stem cell transplant for congenital amegakaryocytic thrombocytopenia, so the T cells may come from the graft donor. Sequenced material: PBMCs, mostly from graft donor cells, taken 360 days after TCRalphabeta/CD19-depleted stem cell transplant. This chain joins TRBV4-1 to TRBJ1-1; TRBD1 could be the D gene, as 6 bases match. CDR3 sequence: CASSQQQGTTEAFF. Here is the DNA: TGCGCCAGCAGCCAACAACAGGGTACCACTGAAGCTTTCTTT.